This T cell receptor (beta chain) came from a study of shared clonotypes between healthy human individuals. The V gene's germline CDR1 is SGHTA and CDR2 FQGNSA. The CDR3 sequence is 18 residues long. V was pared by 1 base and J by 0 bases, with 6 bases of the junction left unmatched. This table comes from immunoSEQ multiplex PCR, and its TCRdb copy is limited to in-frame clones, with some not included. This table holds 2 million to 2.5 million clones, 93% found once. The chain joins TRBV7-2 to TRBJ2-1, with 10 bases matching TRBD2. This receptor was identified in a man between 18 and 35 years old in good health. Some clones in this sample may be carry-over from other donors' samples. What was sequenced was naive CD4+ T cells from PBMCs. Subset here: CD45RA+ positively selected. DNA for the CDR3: TGTGCCAGCAGCTTAGTTTCTAGCGGGAGTGGCTCCTACAATGAGCAGTTCTTC. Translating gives CASSLVSSGSGSYNEQFF.